These 26 T cell receptor beta chains were sequenced from one sample in a study of beta chain features in type 1 diabetes (dated by TCRdb to 2016 to 2019). Study-wide findings and limitations: In all four CD4+ subsets, TCRB CDR3 length was moderately but significantly shorter in type 1 diabetes patients.

For these receptors, no antigen is known. The receptor library was made with the immunoSEQ multiplex PCR assay. The entire isolated RNA was reverse transcribed using the High Capacity cDNA Reverse Transcription Kit, and thus expressed TCRB transcripts were sequenced. TCRdb retrieved this table from immuneACCESS and kept in-frame rearrangements only. Not all clones are present; in checked studies, unresolved V genes account for under half, and no reason is known for the remainder. This sample is represented by 60,000 to 75,000 clones; almost 50% of them were singletons. The ten top clones hold 0.7% of the sample. Sequencing was carried out using central memory CD4+ T cells from blood. The receptors come from a man aged 25 to 40 with type 1 diabetes.

This clone showed up just a few times. The chain links TRBV2 to TRBJ2-3, with 10 bases identical to TRBD2. The CDR3 sequence is 14 residues long. V trimming: 7 bases; J trimming: 4 bases; junction bases outside the gene matches: 5. CDR1 and CDR2 from the germline V gene are SNHLY and FYNNEI. CDR3: CASTLAGVPDTQYF. CDR3 bases: TGTGCCAGCACTCTAGCGGGAGTTCCAGATACGCAGTATTTT.

The V gene is TRBV30, the J gene TRBJ1-5; D gene uncertain. Germline assignment: CDR1 GTSNPN and CDR2 SVGIG (reference sequence). Trimming took off 0 bases at V and 6 bases at J, with 9 bases between the two ends. The length of the CDR3 is 13 residues. The CDR3 DNA reads TGTGCCTGGAGTGTCGAGGGTGGTCAGCCCCAGCATTTT. The encoded protein is CAWSVEGGQPQHF. Full variable domain (rest looked up from reference TRBV30 and TRBJ1-5): SQTIHQWPATLVQPVGSPLSLECTVEGTSNPNLYWYRQAAGRGLQLLFYSVGIGQISSEVPQNLSASRPQDRQFILSSKKLLLSDSGFYLCAWSVEGGQPQHFGDGTRLSIL.

This clone was seen just once. The CDR3 loop is CASSLAGGVYNEQFF. The CDR3 bases are TGTGCCAGCAGCCTAGCGGGGGGGGTCTACAATGAGCAGTTCTTC. This sequence joins TRBV5-4 and TRBJ2-1, with 12 bases fitting TRBD2. The CDR3 is made up of 15 amino acids. Losses at the gene ends were 4 bases for V and 3 bases for J; bases not matched to a gene: 2. Germline loops: CDR1 SGHNT, CDR2 YYREEE (reference sequence).

The rearrangement links TRBV6-1 to TRBJ1-5; no clear D. This CDR3 contains 14 residues. Trimming shortened V by 7 bases and J by 5 bases, and 15 bases separated the two germline ends. Germline values: CDR1 MNHNS, CDR2 SASEGT. This CDR3 is CASKVAREHQPQHF. The CDR3 nucleotides are TGTGCCAGCAAGGTTGCCCGGGAGCATCAGCCCCAGCATTTT.

The J gene is TRBJ2-2, the V gene TRBV30; D remains ambiguous. This CDR3 is 13 amino acids long. V lost 0 bases and J 7 bases, leaving 9 bases between the germline ends. From germline, CDR1 is GTSNPN and CDR2 SVGIG (reference sequence). CDR3 residues: CAWSVVRGGELFF. CDR3 DNA: TGTGCCTGGAGTGTAGTCCGCGGCGGGGAGCTGTTTTTT. The full variable domain, rest sourced from reference TRBV30 and TRBJ2-2, is SQTIHQWPATLVQPVGSPLSLECTVEGTSNPNLYWYRQAAGRGLQLLFYSVGIGQISSEVPQNLSASRPQDRQFILSSKKLLLSDSGFYLCAWSVVRGGELFFGEGSRLTVL.

The CDR3 DNA follows: TGTGCCATCAGTGAGTCTAGCGCATACACCTACGAGCAGTACTTC. This codes for CAISESSAYTYEQYF. This chain uses TRBV10-3 with TRBJ2-7; maybe TRBD2 (5 bases). The CDR3 extends over 15 amino acids. Germline V lookup: CDR1 ENHRY, CDR2 SYGVKD. The V end was cut by 0 bases, the J end by 2 bases, with 11 bases between.

This chain joins TRBV4-1 and TRBJ2-6, with 8 bases lining up with TRBD1. From germline, CDR1 is MGHRA and CDR2 YSYEKL. CDR3 length equals 19 residues. V was clipped by 0 bases and J by 0 bases; unmatched bases: 7. CDR3 loop: CASSQDKGQGASGANVLTF. The DNA of the CDR3 is TGCGCCAGCAGCCAAGATAAGGGGCAGGGGGCCTCTGGGGCCAACGTCCTGACTTTC.

This clone was observed a handful of times. The chain joins TRBV7-2 to TRBJ2-7; D uncertain. Trimming pared 6 bases from V and 4 bases from J, leaving 10 bases between. This CDR3 region has 12 residues. Germline V gene sequence: CDR1 SGHTA, CDR2 FQGNSA. The CDR3 here is CASRLTLYEQYF. CDR3 nucleotide sequence: TGTGCCAGCAGACTGACTTTATACGAGCAGTACTTC.

The chain combines TRBV30 with TRBJ2-7; D is possibly TRBD2 (6 bases). V was clipped by 1 base and J by 0 bases, with 16 bases between them. Germline V gives CDR1 GTSNPN, CDR2 SVGIG (reference sequence). The CDR3 extends over 16 amino acids. CDR3 nucleotides: TGTGCCTGGAGTGCCTTGGAGGGAACGAGCTCCTACGAGCAGTACTTC. This sequence encodes CAWSALEGTSSYEQYF. The full variable domain, rest sourced from reference TRBV30 and TRBJ2-7, is SQTIHQWPATLVQPVGSPLSLECTVEGTSNPNLYWYRQAAGRGLQLLFYSVGIGQISSEVPQNLSASRPQDRQFILSSKKLLLSDSGFYLCAWSALEGTSSYEQYFGPGTRLTVT.

The chain is built from TRBV5-1 and TRBJ1-3; no reliable D call. This CDR3 has 15 amino acids. CDR1 is SGHRS, CDR2 YFSETQ, per germline. V lost 0 bases, J lost 0 bases, and 7 bases lay in between. The CDR3: CASSLVSGSGNTIYF. The CDR3 DNA follows: TGCGCCAGCAGCTTGGTTTCGGGCTCTGGAAACACCATATATTTT.

The V gene is TRBV29-1, the J gene TRBJ2-5, with D possibly TRBD1 on 5 matching bases. CDR1 and CDR2 from the germline V gene are SQVTM and ANQGSEA. The CDR3 extends over 12 amino acids. Trimming removed 7 bases at V and 4 bases at J, with 13 bases between. This chain's CDR3 is CSARGDSETQYF. The DNA for the CDR3 is TGCAGCGCTAGGGGTGACTCAGAGACCCAGTACTTC.

This clone showed up just a few times. This chain links TRBV10-3 with TRBJ2-3; TRBD2 is a possible D gene (5 bases). V lost 4 bases and J lost 4, with 9 bases in between. The CDR3 covers 13 residues. CDR1 is ENHRY and CDR2 is SYGVKD in the germline V gene. CDR3 amino acids: CAISVPGADTQYF. CDR3 nucleotides: TGTGCCATCAGTGTCCCCGGGGCAGATACGCAGTATTTT.

The chain couples TRBV6-1 to TRBJ2-4, with 8 positions matching TRBD1. From germline, CDR1 is MNHNS and CDR2 SASEGT. CDR3 length: 14 amino acids. J lost 5 bases, V lost 3 bases, and 3 bases had no gene match. In nucleotides, the CDR3 is TGTGCCAGCAGTGAGTCCAGGGGGCAAAACATTCAGTACTTC. This gives the protein CASSESRGQNIQYF.

This clone has a handful of counts. The chain joins TRBV30 to TRBJ2-7; possible D gene TRBD2, 6 bases. This CDR3 spans 12 amino acids. The V gene lost 3 bases and the J gene lost 7 bases, with 13 bases spanning the gap. CDR1 and CDR2 from the germline V gene are GTSNPN and SVGIG (reference sequence). CDR3 DNA: TGTGCCTGGAGGGCCAGCGGGTTTGAGCAGTACTTC. Its protein product is CAWRASGFEQYF. Looking up the rest from reference TRBV30 and TRBJ2-7 gives the full variable domain: SQTIHQWPATLVQPVGSPLSLECTVEGTSNPNLYWYRQAAGRGLQLLFYSVGIGQISSEVPQNLSASRPQDRQFILSSKKLLLSDSGFYLCAWRASGFEQYFGPGTRLTVT.

The V and J genes are TRBV6-6 and TRBJ1-1; 9 bases line up with TRBD1. The CDR3 is 13 amino acids. Germline V gene data show CDR1 as MNHNY and CDR2 as SVGAGI (reference sequence). The junction had 4 bases not matched to a gene; V was cut back by 2 bases and J by 9 bases. CDR3 coding DNA: TGTGCCAGCAGTTACCCGGGACAGGGAAAAGCTTTCTTT. Encoded protein: CASSYPGQGKAFF.

V and J are TRBV6-1 and TRBJ2-2; D is ambiguous. The CDR3 spans 14 residues. V was pared by 2 bases and J by 6 bases, with 10 bases between. The germline V gene has CDR1 MNHNS and CDR2 SASEGT. DNA of the CDR3: TGTGCCAGCAGTGAATTGGAGCCCGCCGGGGAGCTGTTTTTT. Its translation is CASSELEPAGELFF.

The chain carries TRBV29-1 and TRBJ1-1; unclear D gene. V was trimmed by 5 bases and J by 5 bases, leaving 12 bases between them. Germline CDR1 SQVTM, CDR2 ANQGSEA. This CDR3 is 12 amino acids long. CDR3 bases: TGCAGCGTTAGGAGGGCGGGTACTGAAGCTTTCTTT. Protein: CSVRRAGTEAFF.

V gene TRBV5-1 combines with J gene TRBJ2-1; 9 nucleotides match TRBD1. The trim removed 5 bases at V and 8 bases at J, leaving 8 bases unmatched. CDR1 and CDR2 (germline): SGHRS, YFSETQ. The CDR3 extends over 14 amino acids. CDR3 nucleotide sequence: TGCGCCAGCAGGGGCCGGGACAGGGTCGATGAGCAGTTCTTC. It is translated as CASRGRDRVDEQFF.

CDR3 protein: CATPRGAGEKLFF. The DNA of the CDR3 is TGTGCAACACCCCGGGGGGCTGGTGAAAAACTGTTTTTT. The chain uses TRBV7-9 and TRBJ1-4; D perhaps matches TRBD1 (6 bases). Germline V lookup: CDR1 SEHNR, CDR2 FQNEAQ (reference sequence). CDR3 length: 13 amino acids.

This clone was detected a few times. The V and J genes are TRBV5-6 and TRBJ2-1; D remains ambiguous. There are 13 residues in the CDR3. Germline CDR1 reads SGHDT; CDR2 reads YYEEEE. V lost 4 bases and J 7 bases, leaving 12 bases between the germline ends. CDR3 nucleotide sequence: TGTGCCAGCAGCGGATTTGGAGTGAATGAGCAGTTCTTC. Translated, it gives CASSGFGVNEQFF.

This chain uses TRBV11-2 with TRBJ2-5, with D unclear. The CDR3 has 13 residues. Germline V gives CDR1 SGHAT, CDR2 FQNNGV. Trimming pared 1 base from V and 3 bases from J, leaving 6 bases between. CDR3 sequence: CASSLGPKETQYF. CDR3 sequence (DNA): TGTGCCAGCAGCTTAGGCCCTAAAGAGACCCAGTACTTC.

The chain has TRBV9 and TRBJ2-3; D uncertain. V lost 0 bases to trimming and J lost 5 bases, with 4 bases between them. Germline V gene sequence: CDR1 SGDLS, CDR2 YYNGEE. This CDR3 contains 12 residues. CDR3 loop: CASSVAGDTQYF. CDR3 nucleotide sequence: TGTGCCAGCAGCGTAGCCGGAGATACGCAGTATTTT.

The chain carries TRBV5-1 and TRBJ2-5; 7 nucleotides line up with TRBD1. The germline CDR1 and CDR2 sequences are SGHRS and YFSETQ. The CDR3 is 15 residues long. The V gene end was trimmed by 4 bases and the J gene end by 4 bases; junction bases not matched to a gene: 10. The CDR3 sequence is CASSTGQALGETQYF. In DNA form, the CDR3 reads TGCGCCAGCAGCACCGGACAGGCCTTGGGAGAGACCCAGTACTTC.

The gene calls are TRBV30 and TRBJ2-3; 7 nucleotides align to TRBD2. The germline gives CDR1 GTSNPN, CDR2 SVGIG (reference sequence). The CDR3 sequence is 14 residues long. With 6 bases clipped from V and 2 bases from J, the junction kept 8 bases outside the gene matches. CDR3 amino acids: CACQELAVTDTQYF. The DNA for the CDR3 is TGTGCCTGCCAGGAGCTAGCGGTCACAGATACGCAGTATTTT.

This clone was counted only a few times. The genes are TRBV6-5 and TRBJ1-2; perhaps TRBD1 as D (5 bases). This CDR3 region has 15 residues. The germline V gene has CDR1 MNHEY and CDR2 SVGAGI. V was trimmed by 6 bases and J by 4 bases, leaving 18 bases between them. The CDR3 spells CASRPLDTKFYGYTF. In nucleotides, the CDR3 is TGTGCCAGCAGGCCGTTGGACACGAAATTCTATGGCTACACCTTC.

V is TRBV28 and J is TRBJ1-1, with 7 bases aligning to TRBD1. Germline-derived CDR1 and CDR2 are MDHEN and SYDVKM. Trimming cost V 6 bases and J 5 bases; bases outside gene matches: 6. This CDR3 contains 13 residues. CDR3 coding DNA: TGTGCCAGCAGAGACAGGGTTTGGACTGAAGCTTTCTTT. It is translated as CASRDRVWTEAFF.